These T cell receptor beta chains were read from a single sample in a study of lymphopenia after photon versus proton radiotherapy. Sequencing was performed with immunoSEQ multiplex PCR; in TCRdb, only in-frame clones are kept and a portion is missing. The table lists 150,000 to 200,000 clones, 88% of them singletons, with approximately 4.8% in the top ten. This material consisted of peripheral blood, taken from a patient treated with photon-based radiotherapy. The receptor source for this set is a man between 50 and 59 years old with gastric cancer. Each CDR3 is given with its conserved first and last residue. D genes are given only for firm matches. Expanded clones are given a class, and other clones once, few, many or no size at all.

. | TRBJ1-4 | TRBV6-6 | . | TGTGCCAGCAGTTTGACAGATGCAACTAATGAAAAACTGTTTTTT | CASSLTDATNEKLFF
. | TRBJ1-1 | TRBV5-8 | . | TGTGCCAGCAGAAGAGGGGTTGGCGTTTACGGAGCTTTCTTT | CASRRGVGVYGAFF
TRBD1 | TRBJ2-7 | TRBV13 | . | TGTGCCAGCAGCCCAAGGACAGGAACCTACGAGCAGTACTTC | CASSPRTGTYEQYF
. | TRBJ1-5 | TRBV19 | . | TGTGCCAGTAGTATCCAATCTGGACAGCCCCAGCATTTT | CASSIQSGQPQHF
. | TRBJ2-7 | TRBV19 | . | TGTGCCAGTAGTATAGATAGGACTCCGAACGAGCAGTACTTC | CASSIDRTPNEQYF
TRBD1 | TRBJ1-2 | TRBV6-1 | . | TGTGCCAGCAGTGGGGGCGGGACAGGTGTCTATGGCTACACCTTC | CASSGGGTGVYGYTF
. | TRBJ1-1 | TRBV19 | . | TGTGCCAGTAGTATTAGTAGGGGAACTGAAGCTTTCTTT | CASSISRGTEAFF
TRBD1 | TRBJ1-1 | TRBV29-1 | . | TGCAGCGTTCCCGGGACAGGGAGGTGGACTGAAGCTTTCTTT | CSVPGTGRWTEAFF
. | TRBJ2-3 | TRBV7-9 | . | TGTGCCAGCAGCTTGATCGCGTATAGCACAGATACGCAGTATTTT | CASSLIAYSTDTQYF
. | TRBJ1-5 | TRBV27 | . | TGTGCCAGCAGGGATTATAGCAATCAGCCCCAGCATTTT | CASRDYSNQPQHF
. | TRBJ2-5 | TRBV4-1 | . | TGCGCCAGCAGCCAAGATCATCCGTCGGGAGCGAGGGAGACCCAGTACTTC | CASSQDHPSGARETQYF
TRBD1 | TRBJ2-4 | TRBV29-1 | . | TGCAGCGTTGAACAGGGGGCGCGGGACATTCAGTACTTC | CSVEQGARDIQYF
TRBD1 | TRBJ1-2 | TRBV7-9 | . | TGTGCCAGCAGCTTACCGACAGGGGGCTATGGCTACACCTTC | CASSLPTGGYGYTF
TRBD1 | TRBJ1-4 | TRBV7-8 | once | TGTGCCAGCAGCTTACGGGCCGGGACAGGGGATGAAAAACTGTTTTTT | CASSLRAGTGDEKLFF
TRBD2 | TRBJ2-1 | TRBV5-1 | . | TGCGCCAGCAGCAGTCAACTAGCGGGAGCTTACAATGAGCAGTTCTTC | CASSSQLAGAYNEQFF
TRBD1 | TRBJ1-1 | TRBV2 | . | TGTGCCAGCAGTGAGCAGCAGGGGGCGAACACTGAAGCTTTCTTT | CASSEQQGANTEAFF
. | TRBJ1-2 | TRBV2 | . | TGTGCCAGCAGCCCCCTAGCCAACGGAGGCTACACCTTC | CASSPLANGGYTF
TRBD1 | TRBJ2-5 | TRBV6-5 | . | TGTGCCAGCAGTTACCGGGACAGGACAGAGACCCAGTACTTC | CASSYRDRTETQYF
. | TRBJ1-1 | TRBV19 | . | TGTGCCAGTAGTATAGTGGAGGGGTCTGAAGCTTTCTTT | CASSIVEGSEAFF
. | TRBJ2-1 | TRBV20-1 | few | TGCAGTGCTTGGCGTGTTGTTGAGCAGTTCTTC | CSAWRVVEQFF
. | TRBJ2-7 | TRBV5-5 | . | TGTGCCAGCAGCGGGAATGACAGGGAGGTGGAGGAGCAGTACTTC | CASSGNDREVEEQYF
. | TRBJ2-2 | TRBV15 | . | TGTGCCACCAGCAGAGAAAAGGGGGGCGGGGAGCTGTTTTTT | CATSREKGGGELFF
. | TRBJ2-7 | TRBV29-1 | . | TGCAGCGTTCTTAGTCAGGGCTACGAGCAGTACTTC | CSVLSQGYEQYF
. | TRBJ2-1 | TRBV20-1 | . | TGCAGTGCCTACGCGGGCAATGAGCAGTTCTTC | CSAYAGNEQFF
. | TRBJ2-7 | TRBV7-9 | . | TGTGCCAGCAGCTTCCAGGATCCAGCCTACGAGCAGTACTTC | CASSFQDPAYEQYF
. | TRBJ2-7 | TRBV7-6 | . | TGTGCCAGCAGCTCCGGAGGGGCGATGACCTACGAGCAGTACTTC | CASSSGGAMTYEQYF
. | TRBJ2-3 | TRBV25-1 | . | TGTGCCAGCAGTGGTCCAATGAGCACAGATACGCAGTATTTT | CASSGPMSTDTQYF